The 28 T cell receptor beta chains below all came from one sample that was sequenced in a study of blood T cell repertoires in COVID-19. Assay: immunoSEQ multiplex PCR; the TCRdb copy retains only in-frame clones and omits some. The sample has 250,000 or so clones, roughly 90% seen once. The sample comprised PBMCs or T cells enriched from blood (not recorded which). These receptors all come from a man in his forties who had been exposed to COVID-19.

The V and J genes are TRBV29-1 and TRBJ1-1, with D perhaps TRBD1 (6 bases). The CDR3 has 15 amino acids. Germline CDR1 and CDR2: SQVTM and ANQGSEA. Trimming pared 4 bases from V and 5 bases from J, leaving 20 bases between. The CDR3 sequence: CSVVGGPPVSTEAFF. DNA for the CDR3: TGCAGCGTTGTCGGGGGGCCCCCGGTCTCGACTGAAGCTTTCTTT.

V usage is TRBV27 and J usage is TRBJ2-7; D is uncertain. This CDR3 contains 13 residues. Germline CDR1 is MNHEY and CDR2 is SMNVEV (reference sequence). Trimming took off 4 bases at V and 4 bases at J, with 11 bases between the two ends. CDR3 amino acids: CASSSPLPYEQYF. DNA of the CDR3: TGTGCCAGCAGTTCCCCCCTCCCTTACGAGCAGTACTTC.

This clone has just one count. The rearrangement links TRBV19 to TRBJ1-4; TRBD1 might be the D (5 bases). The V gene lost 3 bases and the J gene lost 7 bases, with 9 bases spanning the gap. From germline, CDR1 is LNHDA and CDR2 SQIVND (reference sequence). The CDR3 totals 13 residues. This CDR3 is CASSMMGGEKLFF. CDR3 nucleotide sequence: TGTGCCAGTAGTATGATGGGGGGTGAAAAACTGTTTTTT.

CDR3 coding DNA: TGTGCCAGCAGTGTCTCGACTAGCGGGAGATTCAATGAGCAGTTCTTC. Amino acids: CASSVSTSGRFNEQFF. The V and J genes are TRBV6-4 and TRBJ2-1; TRBD2 matches at 12 bases. There are 16 residues in the CDR3. CDR1 and CDR2 (germline): MRHNA, SNTAGT. J lost 6 bases, V lost 4 bases, and 7 bases had no gene match.

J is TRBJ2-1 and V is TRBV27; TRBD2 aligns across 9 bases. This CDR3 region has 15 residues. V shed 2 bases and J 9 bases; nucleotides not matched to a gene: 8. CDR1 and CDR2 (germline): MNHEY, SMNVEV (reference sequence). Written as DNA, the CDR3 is TGTGCCAGCAGTTTAATATTAGCGGGAGAGCTTGAGCAGTTCTTC. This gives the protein CASSLILAGELEQFF.

CDR3 DNA: TGTGCCAGCACGTTGGGCAGTCAAGAGACCCAGTACTTC. Translating it yields CASTLGSQETQYF. J is TRBJ2-5 and V is TRBV12-3 or TRBV12-4; D is undetermined. Between the trimmed V and J ends, which lost 7 bases and 2 bases, there was a span of 11 bases. The CDR3 has 13 amino acids.

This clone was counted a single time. CDR3 sequence (DNA): TGTGCCAGCTCACCCAGAGGACAGGGTAACTATGGCTACACCTTC. Protein sequence: CASSPRGQGNYGYTF. The rearrangement uses TRBV18 and TRBJ1-2, with 8 positions matching TRBD1. With V trimmed by 3 bases and J by 1 base, 4 bases remained unmatched. The CDR3 length is 15 residues. Germline V gene data show CDR1 as KGHSH and CDR2 as LQKENI.

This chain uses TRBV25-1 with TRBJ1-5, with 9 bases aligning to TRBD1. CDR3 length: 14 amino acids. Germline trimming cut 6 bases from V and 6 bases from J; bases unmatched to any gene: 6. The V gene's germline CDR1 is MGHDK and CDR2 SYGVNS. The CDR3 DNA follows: TGTGCCAGCAGCGAGACAGGGGGTGCTCAGCCCCAGCATTTT. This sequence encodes CASSETGGAQPQHF. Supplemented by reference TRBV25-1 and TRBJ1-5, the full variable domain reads EADIYQTPRYLVIGTGKKITLECSQTMGHDKMYWYQQDPGMELHLIHYSYGVNSTEKGDLSSESTVSRIRTEHFPLTLESARPSHTSQYLCASSETGGAQPQHFGDGTRLSIL.

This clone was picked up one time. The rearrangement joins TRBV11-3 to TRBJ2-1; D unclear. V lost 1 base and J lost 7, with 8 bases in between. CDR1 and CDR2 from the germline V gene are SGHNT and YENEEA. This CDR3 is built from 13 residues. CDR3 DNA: TGTGCCAGCAGCTTAGGAGGCGAGAATGAGCAGTTCTTC. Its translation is CASSLGGENEQFF.

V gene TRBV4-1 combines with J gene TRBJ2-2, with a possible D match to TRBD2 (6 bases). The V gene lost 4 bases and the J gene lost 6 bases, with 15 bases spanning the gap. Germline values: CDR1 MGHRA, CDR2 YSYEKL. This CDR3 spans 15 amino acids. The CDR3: CASSRDRLEAGELFF. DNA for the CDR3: TGCGCCAGCAGCCGGGACCGACTAGAAGCCGGGGAGCTGTTTTTT.

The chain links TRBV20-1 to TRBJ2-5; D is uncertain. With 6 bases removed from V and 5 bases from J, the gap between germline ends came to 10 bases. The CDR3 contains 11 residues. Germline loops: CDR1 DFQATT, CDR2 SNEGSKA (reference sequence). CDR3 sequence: CSASLLETQYF. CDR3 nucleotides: TGCAGTGCCTCTCTCTTGGAGACCCAGTACTTC.

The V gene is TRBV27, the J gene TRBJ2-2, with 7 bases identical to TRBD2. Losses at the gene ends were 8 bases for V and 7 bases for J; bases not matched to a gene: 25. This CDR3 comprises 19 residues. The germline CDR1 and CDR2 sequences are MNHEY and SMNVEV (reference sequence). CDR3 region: CASVSVAHLPGLPLGELFF. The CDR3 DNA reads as TGTGCCAGCGTGTCTGTGGCCCACCTACCGGGACTACCCCTCGGGGAGCTGTTTTTT.

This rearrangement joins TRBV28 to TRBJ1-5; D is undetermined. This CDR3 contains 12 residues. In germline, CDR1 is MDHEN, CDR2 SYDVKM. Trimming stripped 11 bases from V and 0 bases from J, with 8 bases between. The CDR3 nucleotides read TGTGCCGGAGGGTATAGCAATCAGCCCCAGCATTTT. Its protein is CAGGYSNQPQHF.

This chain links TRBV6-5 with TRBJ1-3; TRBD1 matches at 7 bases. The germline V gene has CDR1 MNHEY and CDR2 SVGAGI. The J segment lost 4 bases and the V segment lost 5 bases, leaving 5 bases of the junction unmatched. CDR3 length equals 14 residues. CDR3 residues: CASSPPDRGNTIYF. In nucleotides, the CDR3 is TGTGCCAGCAGTCCACCGGACAGGGGAAACACCATATATTTT.

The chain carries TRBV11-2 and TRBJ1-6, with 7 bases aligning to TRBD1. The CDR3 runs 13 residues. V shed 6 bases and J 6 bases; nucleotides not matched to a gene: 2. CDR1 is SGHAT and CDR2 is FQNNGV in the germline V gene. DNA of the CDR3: TGTGCCAGCAGTAGACAGGGTAATTCACCCCTCCACTTT. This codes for CASSRQGNSPLHF. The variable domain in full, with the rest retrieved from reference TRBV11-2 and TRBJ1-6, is EAGVAQSPRYKIIEKRQSVAFWCNPISGHATLYWYQQILGQGPKLLIQFQNNGVVDDSQLPKDRFSAERLKGVDSTLKIQPAKLEDSAVYLCASSRQGNSPLHFGNGTRLTVT.

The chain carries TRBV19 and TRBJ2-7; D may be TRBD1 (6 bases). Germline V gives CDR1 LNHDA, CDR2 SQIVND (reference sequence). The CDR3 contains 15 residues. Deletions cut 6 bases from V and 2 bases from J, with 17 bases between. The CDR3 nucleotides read TGTGCCAGTAGCATTGGACAGACTTATGCCTACGAGCAGTACTTC. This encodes CASSIGQTYAYEQYF.

This CDR3 reads CASDRGGQPQHF. The CDR3 DNA reads as TGTGCCAGTGACAGGGGTGGCCAGCCCCAGCATTTT. The chain joins TRBV6-5 to TRBJ1-5; TRBD1 agrees at 8 bases. This CDR3 has 12 amino acids. Trimming took 9 bases from V and 7 from J; bases not matched to a gene: 5. The germline CDR1 and CDR2 sequences are MNHEY and SVGAGI.

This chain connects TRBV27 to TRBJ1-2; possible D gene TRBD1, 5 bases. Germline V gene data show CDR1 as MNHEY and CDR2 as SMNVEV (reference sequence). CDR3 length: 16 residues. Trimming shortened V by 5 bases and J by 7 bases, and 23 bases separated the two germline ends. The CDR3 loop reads CASSPMGGGSTGGYTF. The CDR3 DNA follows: TGTGCCAGCAGTCCAATGGGGGGGGGATCTACGGGTGGCTACACCTTC.

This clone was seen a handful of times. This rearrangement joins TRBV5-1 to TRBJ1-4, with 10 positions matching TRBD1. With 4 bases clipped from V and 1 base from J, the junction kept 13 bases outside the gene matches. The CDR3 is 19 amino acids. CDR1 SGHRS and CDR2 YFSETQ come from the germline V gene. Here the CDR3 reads CASSTDPVTGGRTNEKLFF. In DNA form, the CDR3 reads TGCGCCAGCAGCACAGATCCGGTGACAGGGGGCAGAACTAATGAAAAACTGTTTTTT.

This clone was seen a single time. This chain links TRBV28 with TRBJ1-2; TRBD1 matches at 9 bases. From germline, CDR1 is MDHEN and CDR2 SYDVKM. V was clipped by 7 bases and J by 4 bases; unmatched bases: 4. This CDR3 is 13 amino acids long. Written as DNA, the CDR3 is TGTGCCAGCACCTGGACAGGGGTCTATGGCTACACCTTC. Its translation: CASTWTGVYGYTF.

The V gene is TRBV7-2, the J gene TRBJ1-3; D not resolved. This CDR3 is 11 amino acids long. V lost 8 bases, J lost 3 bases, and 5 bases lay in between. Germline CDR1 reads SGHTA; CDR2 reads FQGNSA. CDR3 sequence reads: CASRSGNTIYF. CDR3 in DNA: TGTGCCAGCCGTAGTGGAAACACCATATATTTT.

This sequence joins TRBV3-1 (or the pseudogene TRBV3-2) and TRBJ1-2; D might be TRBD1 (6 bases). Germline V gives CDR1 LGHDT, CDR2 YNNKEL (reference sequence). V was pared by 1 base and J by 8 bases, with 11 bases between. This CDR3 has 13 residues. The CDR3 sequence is CASSQVQGRGYTF. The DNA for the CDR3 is TGTGCCAGCAGCCAAGTGCAGGGGCGAGGCTACACCTTC.

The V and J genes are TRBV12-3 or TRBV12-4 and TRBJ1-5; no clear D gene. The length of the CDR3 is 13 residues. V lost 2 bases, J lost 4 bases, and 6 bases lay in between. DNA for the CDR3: TGTGCCAGCAGTTTAATCCAGAATCAGCCCCAGCATTTT. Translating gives CASSLIQNQPQHF.

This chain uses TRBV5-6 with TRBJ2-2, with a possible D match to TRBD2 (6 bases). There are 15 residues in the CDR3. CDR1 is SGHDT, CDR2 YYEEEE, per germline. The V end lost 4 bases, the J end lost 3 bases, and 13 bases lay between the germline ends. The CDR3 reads CASSRAGLDTGELFF. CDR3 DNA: TGTGCCAGCAGCCGGGCGGGGTTGGACACCGGGGAGCTGTTTTTT.

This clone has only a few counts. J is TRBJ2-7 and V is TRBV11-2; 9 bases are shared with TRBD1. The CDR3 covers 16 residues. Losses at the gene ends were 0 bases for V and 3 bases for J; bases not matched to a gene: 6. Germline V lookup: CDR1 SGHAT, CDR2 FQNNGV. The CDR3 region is CASSLDSGTGYYEQYF. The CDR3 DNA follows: TGTGCCAGCAGCTTAGATTCTGGGACAGGGTACTACGAGCAGTACTTC.

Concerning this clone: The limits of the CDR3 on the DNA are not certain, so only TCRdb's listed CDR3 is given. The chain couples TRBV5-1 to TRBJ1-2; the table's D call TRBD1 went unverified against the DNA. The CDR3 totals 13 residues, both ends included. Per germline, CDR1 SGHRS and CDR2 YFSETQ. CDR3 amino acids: CASSVGTGSMGTF.

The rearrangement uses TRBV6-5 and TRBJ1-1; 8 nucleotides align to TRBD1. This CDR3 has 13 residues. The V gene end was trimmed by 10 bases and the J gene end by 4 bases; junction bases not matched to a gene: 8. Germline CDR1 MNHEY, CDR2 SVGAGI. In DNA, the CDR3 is TGTGCCACCGCTGGACAGGGAGTCACTGAAGCTTTCTTT. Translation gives CATAGQGVTEAFF.

Here the CDR3 DNA reads TGTGCCAGCAGGGGAACCGGGACAGGGGACACCGGGGAGCTGTTTTTT. It encodes CASRGTGTGDTGELFF. The genes are TRBV25-1 and TRBJ2-2; 10 nucleotides line up with TRBD1. The germline CDR1 and CDR2 sequences are MGHDK and SYGVNS. CDR3 length: 16 residues. J gave up 3 bases and V 6 bases, and 7 bases lay outside the gene matches.